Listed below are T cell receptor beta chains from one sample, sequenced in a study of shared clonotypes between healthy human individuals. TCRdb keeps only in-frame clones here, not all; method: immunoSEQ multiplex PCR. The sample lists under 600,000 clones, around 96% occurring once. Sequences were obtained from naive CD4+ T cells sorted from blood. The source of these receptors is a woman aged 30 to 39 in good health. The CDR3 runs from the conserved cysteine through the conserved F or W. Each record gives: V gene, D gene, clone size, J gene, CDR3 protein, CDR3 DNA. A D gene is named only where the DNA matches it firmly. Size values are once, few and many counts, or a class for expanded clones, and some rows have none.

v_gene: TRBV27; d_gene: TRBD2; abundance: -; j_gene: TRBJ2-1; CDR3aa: CASSSWASGRGDEQFF; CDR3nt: TGTGCCAGCAGTTCGTGGGCTAGCGGGAGAGGTGATGAGCAGTTCTTC
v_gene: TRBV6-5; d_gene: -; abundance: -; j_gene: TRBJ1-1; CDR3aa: CASSYDRSGNTEAFF; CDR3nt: TGTGCCAGCAGTTACGACCGTAGCGGCAACACTGAAGCTTTCTTT
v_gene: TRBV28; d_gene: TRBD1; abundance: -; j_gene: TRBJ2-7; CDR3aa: CASSSGTGFYEQYF; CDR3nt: TGTGCCAGCAGCTCCGGGACAGGCTTTTACGAGCAGTACTTC
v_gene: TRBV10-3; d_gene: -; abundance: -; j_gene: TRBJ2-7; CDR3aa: CAILTGVGYEQYF; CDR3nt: TGTGCCATCCTCACAGGCGTCGGGTACGAGCAGTACTTC
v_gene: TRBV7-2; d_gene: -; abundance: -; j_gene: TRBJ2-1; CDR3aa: CASSLNSLTTRSYNEQFF; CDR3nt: TGTGCCAGCAGCCTAAACAGCTTGACAACCAGATCTTACAATGAGCAGTTCTTC
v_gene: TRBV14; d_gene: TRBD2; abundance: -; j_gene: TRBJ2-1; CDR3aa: CASSQGFKGTSGNNEQFF; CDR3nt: TGTGCCAGCAGCCAAGGTTTTAAGGGGACTAGCGGGAACAATGAGCAGTTCTTC
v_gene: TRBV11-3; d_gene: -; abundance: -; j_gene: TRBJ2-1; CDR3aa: CASGRDPSYNEQFF; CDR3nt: TGTGCCAGCGGCAGGGATCCCTCCTACAATGAGCAGTTCTTC
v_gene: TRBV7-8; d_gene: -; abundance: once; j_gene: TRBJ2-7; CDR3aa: CASSLELAPYEQYF; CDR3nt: TGTGCCAGCAGCTTAGAGCTAGCGCCCTACGAGCAGTACTTC
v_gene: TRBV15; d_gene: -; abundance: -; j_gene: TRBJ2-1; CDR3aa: CATSSRGPWGEQFF; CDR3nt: TGTGCCACCAGCAGTCGGGGCCCCTGGGGTGAGCAGTTCTTC
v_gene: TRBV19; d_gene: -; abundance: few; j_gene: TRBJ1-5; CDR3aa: CASSPRTGNQPQHF; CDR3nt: TGTGCCAGTAGTCCGAGGACAGGCAATCAGCCCCAGCATTTT
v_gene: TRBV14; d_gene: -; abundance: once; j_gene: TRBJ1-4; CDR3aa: CASSQDDGTDDEKLFF; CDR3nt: TGTGCCAGCAGCCAAGATGATGGGACGGACGACGAAAAACTGTTTTTT
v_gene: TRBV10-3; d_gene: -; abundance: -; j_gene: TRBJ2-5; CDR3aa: CAIQPSARGETQYF; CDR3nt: TGTGCCATCCAGCCCAGCGCCCGTGGAGAGACCCAGTACTTC
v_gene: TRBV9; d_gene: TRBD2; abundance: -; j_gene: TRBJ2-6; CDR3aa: CASRKPAGGSGANVLTF; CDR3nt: TGTGCCAGCAGGAAACCGGCGGGAGGATCCGGGGCCAACGTCCTGACTTTC
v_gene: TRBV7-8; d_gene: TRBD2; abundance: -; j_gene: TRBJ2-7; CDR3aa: CASSLVGGSSSSYEQYF; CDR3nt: TGTGCCAGCAGCTTAGTGGGCGGGAGTTCTAGCTCCTACGAGCAGTACTTC
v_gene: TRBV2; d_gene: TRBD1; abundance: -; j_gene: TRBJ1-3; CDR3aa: CASRRQGSSGNTIYF; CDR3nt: TGTGCCAGCAGGAGACAGGGGAGCTCTGGAAACACCATATATTTT
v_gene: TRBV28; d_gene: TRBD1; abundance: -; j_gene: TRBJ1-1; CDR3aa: CASSEPQGAANTEAFF; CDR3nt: TGTGCCAGCAGTGAACCCCAGGGGGCTGCGAACACTGAAGCTTTCTTT
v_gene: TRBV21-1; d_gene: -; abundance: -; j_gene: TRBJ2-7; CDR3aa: CASSKVDSNEQYF; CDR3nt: TGTGCCAGCAGCAAAGTGGATAGTAACGAGCAGTACTTC
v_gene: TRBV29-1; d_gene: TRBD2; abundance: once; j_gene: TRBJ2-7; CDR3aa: CSVDEAGGGREQYF; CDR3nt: TGCAGCGTTGATGAAGCGGGAGGGGGTCGCGAGCAGTACTTC
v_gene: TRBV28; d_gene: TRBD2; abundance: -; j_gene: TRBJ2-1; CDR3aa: CASSFGTSGDNEQFF; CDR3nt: TGTGCCAGCAGTTTCGGGACTAGCGGAGACAATGAGCAGTTCTTC
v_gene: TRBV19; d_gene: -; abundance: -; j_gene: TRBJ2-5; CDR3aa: CASSIYSGTGSQYF; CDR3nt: TGTGCCAGTAGCATTTATAGCGGAACCGGCTCCCAGTACTTC
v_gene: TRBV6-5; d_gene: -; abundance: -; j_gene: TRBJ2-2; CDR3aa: CASSYLTGELFF; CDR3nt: TGTGCCAGCAGTTACTTAACCGGGGAGCTGTTTTTT
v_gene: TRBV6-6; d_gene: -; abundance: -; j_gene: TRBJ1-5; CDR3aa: CASSYERLADQPQHF; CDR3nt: TGTGCCAGCAGTTACGAGCGTCTTGCGGATCAGCCCCAGCATTTT
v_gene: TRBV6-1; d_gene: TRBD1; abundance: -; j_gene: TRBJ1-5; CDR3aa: CASTATGGQPQHF; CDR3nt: TGTGCCAGCACCGCGACAGGGGGTCAGCCCCAGCATTTT
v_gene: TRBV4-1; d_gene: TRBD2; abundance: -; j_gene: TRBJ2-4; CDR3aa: CASSSGLAGGTLAKNIQYF; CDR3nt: TGCGCCAGCAGCTCGGGACTAGCGGGGGGCACATTAGCCAAAAACATTCAGTACTTC
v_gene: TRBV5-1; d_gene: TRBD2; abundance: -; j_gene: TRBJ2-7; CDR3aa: CASSFGAGGPSLGYEQYF; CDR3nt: TGCGCCAGCAGCTTTGGAGCGGGAGGGCCATCGTTAGGCTACGAGCAGTACTTC
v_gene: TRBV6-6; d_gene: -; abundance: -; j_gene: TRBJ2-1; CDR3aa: CASSYSPPSYNEQFF; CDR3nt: TGTGCCAGCAGTTACTCCCCCCCCTCTTACAATGAGCAGTTCTTC
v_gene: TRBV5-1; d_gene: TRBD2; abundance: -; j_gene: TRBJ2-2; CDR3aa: CASSAPSSGGGTGELFF; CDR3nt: TGCGCCAGCAGCGCCCCCTCTAGCGGGGGTGGCACCGGGGAGCTGTTTTTT
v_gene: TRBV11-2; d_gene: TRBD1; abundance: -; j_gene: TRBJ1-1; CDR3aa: CASSETGLMNTEAFF; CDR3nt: TGTGCCAGCAGCGAGACAGGGTTGATGAACACTGAAGCTTTCTTT
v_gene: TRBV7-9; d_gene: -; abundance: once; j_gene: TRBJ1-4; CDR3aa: CASSMTGANEKLFF; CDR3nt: TGTGCCAGCAGCATGACAGGAGCTAATGAAAAACTGTTTTTT
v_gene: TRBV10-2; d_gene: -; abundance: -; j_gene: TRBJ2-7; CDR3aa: CASSDSSYEQYF; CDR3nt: TGCGCCAGCAGTGACAGCTCCTACGAGCAGTACTTC
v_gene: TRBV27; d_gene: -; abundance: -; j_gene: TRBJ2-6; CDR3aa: CASSLWGTWSGANVLTF; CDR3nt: TGTGCCAGCAGTTTGTGGGGCACGTGGTCCGGGGCCAACGTCCTGACTTTC
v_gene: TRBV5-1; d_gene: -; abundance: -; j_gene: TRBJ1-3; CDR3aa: CASSFGRQLSGNTIYF; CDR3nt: TGCGCCAGCAGCTTCGGCCGGCAGCTCTCTGGAAACACCATATATTTT
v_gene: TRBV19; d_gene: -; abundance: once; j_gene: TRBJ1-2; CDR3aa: CASRGWGKDGYTF; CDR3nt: TGTGCCAGTAGAGGTTGGGGGAAGGATGGCTACACCTTC
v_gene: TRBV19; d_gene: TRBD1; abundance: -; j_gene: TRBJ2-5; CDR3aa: CASRQDRAQETQYF; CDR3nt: TGTGCCAGTAGACAAGACAGGGCCCAAGAGACCCAGTACTTC
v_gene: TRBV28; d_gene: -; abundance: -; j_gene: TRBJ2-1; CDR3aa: CASSLGFVGLYNEQFF; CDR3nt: TGTGCCAGCAGTTTGGGGTTCGTGGGCCTCTACAATGAGCAGTTCTTC
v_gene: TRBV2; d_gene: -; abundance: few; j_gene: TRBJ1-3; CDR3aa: CASSPSYLDTIYF; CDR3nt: TGTGCCAGCAGTCCCTCCTATCTGGACACCATATATTTT
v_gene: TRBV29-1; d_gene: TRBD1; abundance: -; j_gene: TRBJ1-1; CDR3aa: CSGIGGQGNTEAFF; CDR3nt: TGCAGCGGGATCGGGGGACAGGGGAACACTGAAGCTTTCTTT
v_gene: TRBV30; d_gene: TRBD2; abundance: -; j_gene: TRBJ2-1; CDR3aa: CAWSQLGGEENEQFF; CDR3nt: TGTGCCTGGAGCCAGTTGGGGGGGGAGGAAAATGAGCAGTTCTTC
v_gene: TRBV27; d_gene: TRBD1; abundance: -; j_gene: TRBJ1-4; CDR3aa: CASRGTGTNEKLFF; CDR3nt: TGTGCCAGCAGGGGGACAGGCACTAATGAAAAACTGTTTTTT
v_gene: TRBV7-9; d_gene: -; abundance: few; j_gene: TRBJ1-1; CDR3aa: CASSLAGTEAFF; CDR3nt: TGTGCCAGCAGCTTAGCGGGGACTGAAGCTTTCTTT
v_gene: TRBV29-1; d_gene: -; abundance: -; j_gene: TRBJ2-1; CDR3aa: CSGASYNEQFF; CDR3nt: TGCAGCGGAGCCAGCTACAATGAGCAGTTCTTC
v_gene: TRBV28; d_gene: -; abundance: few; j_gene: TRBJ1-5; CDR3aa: CASSAGWNQPQHF; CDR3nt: TGTGCCAGCAGTGCGGGATGGAATCAGCCCCAGCATTTT
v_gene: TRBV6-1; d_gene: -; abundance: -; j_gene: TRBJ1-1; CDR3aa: CASIHGAPGAEAFF; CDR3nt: TGTGCCAGCATCCACGGAGCCCCGGGCGCTGAAGCTTTCTTT
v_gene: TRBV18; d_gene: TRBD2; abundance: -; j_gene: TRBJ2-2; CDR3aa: CASSPSGIGELFF; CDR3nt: TGTGCCAGCTCACCTAGCGGGATAGGGGAGCTGTTTTTT
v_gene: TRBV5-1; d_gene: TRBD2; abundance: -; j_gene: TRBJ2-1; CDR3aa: CASSIGRAKTEQFF; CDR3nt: TGCGCCAGCAGCATCGGGAGGGCCAAGACCGAGCAGTTCTTC
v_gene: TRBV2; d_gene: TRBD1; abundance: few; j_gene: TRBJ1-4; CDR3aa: CASKRQGEKLFF; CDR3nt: TGTGCCAGCAAGCGACAGGGGGAAAAACTGTTTTTT